This T cell receptor beta chain was sequenced in a study of blood T cell repertoires in COVID-19. Study-wide background: In each case, the material was cDNA or gDNA derived from T cells, B-cell-depleted T cells, or PBMCs.

The CDR3 sequence is 15 residues long. The germline V gene encodes CDR1 SGHTA and CDR2 FQGNSA. Trimming removed 5 bases from V and 4 bases from J, with 16 bases in between. In the original processing: Amplification of reference gene primers provided the estimated nucleated cell counts. Libraries were prepared by immunoSEQ multiplex PCR; TCRdb keeps only in-frame clonotypes and omits some of them. V and J calls and clone size are copied from that table; D and trimming were computed from the DNA. In the table there are roughly 180,000 clones, 60% to 85% of which are singletons. This rearrangement joins TRBV7-2 to TRBJ2-3, with a tentative D call TRBD2 (7 bases). The receptor's source is a man between 60 and 70 years old with active or convalescent COVID-19. The source material was peripheral blood. DNA of the CDR3: TGTGCCAGCAGCCGGGGGGCGGACGACGCAGATACGCAGTATTTT. Protein: CASSRGADDADTQYF.